This TCR beta chain was sequenced for a study of cytotoxic CD8 clonotypes in ibrutinib-treated CLL. Across the whole study: Partial responders around 25, complete 2; around twelve progressed and some 14 stayed in remission by median around 62 months. General study points: Patients had baseline clonality above age-matched healthy donors, and this clonality moved with circulating CD8+ T-cell counts.

A word on this clone: Its target is not known.

Only in-frame clones appear in the TCRdb table, and some are missing; sequencing was by immunoSEQ multiplex PCR. The table lists 150,000 or so clones, approximately 83% of them singletons. The germline gives CDR1 SNHLY, CDR2 FYNNEI. CDR3 length: 11 amino acids. The V and J ends lost 7 bases and 8 bases respectively, with 11 bases between them. This clonotype was sampled from a human donor with chronic lymphocytic leukemia. The gene calls are TRBV2 and TRBJ1-2, with a possible D match to TRBD1 (5 bases). Material: PBMCs, obtained after 24 months of ibrutinib treatment. The CDR3 here is CASIQGSGYTF. The CDR3 nucleotides read TGTGCCAGCATTCAGGGTTCGGGCTACACCTTC. Filled out from reference TRBV2 and TRBJ1-2, the complete variable domain reads EPEVTQTPSHQVTQMGQEVILRCVPISNHLYFYWYRQILGQKVEFLVSFYNNEISEKSEIFDDQFSVERPDGSNFTLKIRSTKLEDSAMYFCASIQGSGYTFGSGTRLTVV.